This T cell receptor (beta chain) was profiled in a study of radiotherapy plus CTLA-4 blockade in lung cancer. Study background: Objective responses emerged in under 20% of patients, and over 30% attained disease control.

J was trimmed by 0 bases and V by 8 bases; bases with no gene match: 12. CDR3 length equals 16 residues. Germline assignment: CDR1 SNHLY and CDR2 FYNNEI. Overall study findings and caveats: According to reports, early shifts in blood T cell clones, alongside interferon-beta, forecast response most accurately. Radiotherapy with ipilimumab was followed by blood expansion of tumor-derived clones.

Enrolled patients, whose metastatic non-small-cell lung cancer was chemo-refractory, received focal radiation plus CTLA-4 blockade with ipilimumab. A remark on this clone: The target antigen is unknown.

TCRdb's copy holds only in-frame clones and misses some; the assay was immunoSEQ multiplex PCR. The data show roughly 62,000 clones, 70% to 85% seen once. The chain employs TRBV2 and TRBJ1-1; 7 nucleotides agree with TRBD1. The sample was peripheral blood, taken from a patient treated with radiotherapy plus ipilimumab. This sequence was found in a human donor with non-small cell lung cancer who had a complete response to radiotherapy plus ipilimumab. CDR3 amino acids: CASRSRQGIVNTEAFF. The CDR3 DNA sequence: TGTGCCAGCCGTTCCAGACAGGGAATCGTGAACACTGAAGCTTTCTTT. Full variable domain (remainder filled in from reference TRBV2 and TRBJ1-1): EPEVTQTPSHQVTQMGQEVILRCVPISNHLYFYWYRQILGQKVEFLVSFYNNEISEKSEIFDDQFSVERPDGSNFTLKIRSTKLEDSAMYFCASRSRQGIVNTEAFFGQGTRLTVV.